This T cell receptor beta chain derives from a study of CD8+CD57+ T cells in acquired aplastic anemia. This clonotype occurred many times. Its antigen is not identified. Study outcomes and limitations: Comparison of patients with controls identified almost 30 shared CD8+ CDR3 sequences.

In patients chosen for sequencing, flow cytometry had shown CD8+CD57+ cell expansion. Template material for TCR beta VDJ and CDR3 profiling consisted of genomic DNA. TCRdb recomputed calls from the reads with MiXCR, one row per CDR3 protein. Of roughly 260,000 distinct CDR3 sequences in the sample, 47% were seen once. The CDR3 is made up of 11 amino acids. CDR1 is WSHSY, CDR2 SAAADI, per germline. The V end lost 1 base, the J end lost 5 bases, and 3 bases lay between the germline ends. The clonotype was recovered from a human donor with aplastic anemia. The chain joins TRBV10-2 to TRBJ2-7, with D hard to call. The sample taken for sequencing was sorted CD4+, CD8+, or CD8+CD57+ T cells (not recorded which) from PBMCs. The CDR3 DNA follows: TGCGCCAGCAGTGAGTATGACGAGCAGTACTTC. This encodes CASSEYDEQYF.